What follows is one T cell receptor beta chain and its context. This clone appeared a few times. This clone's antigen is unknown. Base qualities are not provided; no much larger clone lies one nucleotide away. This specimen belongs to a study of Ad26.COV2.S vaccination and SARS-CoV-2 variants (dated by TCRdb to about 2021). Regarding the research as a whole: TCRbeta repertoire sequencing served as the tool for gauging how specific and how broad the SARS-CoV-2-reactive T cell receptors were following Ad26.COV2.S vaccination. A total of around 32 samples were included in the TCR-sequenced set, comprising 19 Ad26.COV2.S vaccine recipients, 5 placebo recipients and 8 SARS-CoV-2 convalescent individuals.

Broader findings and caveats from the paper: After vaccination, spike-specific CD8+ and CD4+ T cell responses were reported to show substantial breadth. Higher spike-specific TCR breadth was observed in Ad26.COV2.S recipients than in placebo recipients (P = 0.0014). The authors noted that total T cell responses may have been underestimated by the TCR breadth and depth analyses. Comparable non-spike TCR breadth was observed between vaccine and placebo recipients, consistent with only spike being contained in the vaccine.

TCRbeta CDR3 regions were sequenced with the immunoSEQ Assay. After extraction, genomic DNA underwent amplification by bias-controlled multiplex PCR, followed by high-throughput sequencing. The study's own analysis went as follows. Collapsing and filtering of sequences were performed to quantify the absolute abundance of each unique TCRbeta CDR3 region. T cell fraction was estimated by normalization of TCRbeta template counts to usable DNA, with usable DNA being measured through amplification of reference genes present in all nucleated cells. Repertoire TCRs were annotated as SARS-CoV-2-specific when V gene, CDR3 amino acid sequence and J gene were exactly matched to a known reactive TCR set. MIRA supplied the reference SARS-CoV-2 TCR set, which was filtered for enrichment in COVID-19-positive ImmuneCODE repertoires so that public or cross-reactive TCRs were removed. Based on the MIRA antigens, annotated TCRs were further analysed at the level of specific ORF or position within ORF. Breadth was defined as the number of annotated unique rearrangements divided by the total number of unique productive rearrangements, and depth was defined as the summed frequency of the annotated unique rearrangements. Two-sided Wilcoxon rank-sum tests were used to compare TCR breadth between groups. This is the immuneACCESS table as TCRdb keeps it, with only in-frame sequences that have V and J called. A part of the clones is gone; compared with another copy, unresolved V genes explain less than half, and the rest is unexplained. The V and J calls and clone size come from that table; D and trimming were worked out from the DNA. A total of 85,000 to 120,000 clones appear in this sample, around 81% of them only once. The ten largest clones add up to 17% of the sample.

The label giving this sample's time point can be read as: individuals recovered from natural SARS-CoV-2 infection. V is shortened by 1 base, J by 3 bases, and the region joining them spans 15 bases. The CDR3 spans 16 residues, from the cysteine through the phenylalanine. Only the CDR3 portion is preserved as DNA: 48 bases, with reading frame beginning at the first base. CDR1 LGHNA and CDR2 YNFKEQ are derived from the germline V gene. The chain employs TRBV4-2 and TRBJ1-1; the D gene cannot be resolved reliably. The sequences come from peripheral blood, collected after recovery from COVID-19. This sequence originates from a human donor who had recovered from COVID-19. The CDR3 region: CASSQALGPRDTEAFF. The base sequence is TGTGCCAGCAGCCAAGCCCTCGGGCCCCGGGACACTGAAGCTTTCTTT.